This T cell receptor (beta chain) was captured by sequencing in a study of regulatory T cells in long-lasting Graves disease. Only a few counts were recorded for this clonotype. Its antigen is not known. The time point here: newly diagnosed GD, antithyroid drugs for less than 3 months. RNA from PBMCs was the source of the TCR library. The germline V gene encodes CDR1 LNHNV and CDR2 YYDKDF (reference sequence). Trimming shortened V by 3 bases and J by 1 base, and 12 bases separated the two germline ends. The CDR3 loop spans 15 amino acids. According to the study, TCR beta libraries were built with iRepertoire HTBI primers and CDR3-region Arm-PCR. Via MiXCR, TCRdb re-called the multiplex PCR reads, giving one row per CDR3 protein. The table records hundreds of thousands of distinct CDR3 sequences, around 15% of them present only once. General study findings and limits: Examination was confined to peripheral blood, excluding thyroid tissue. For persistent Graves' patients, TCR diversity was lower than for newly diagnosed ones.

This sample was shared with a second study, whose subject was T cells in Graves' hyperthyroidism and ophthalmopathy.

The starting material was peripheral blood mononuclear cells (PBMCs), obtained at new diagnosis, from a patient treated with antithyroid drugs. This chain links TRBV15 with TRBJ1-1, with D unclear. The sequence came from a man between 35 and 55 years old with Graves disease. This CDR3 reads CATSSLLGGNTEAFF. As DNA, the CDR3 is TGTGCCACCAGCAGTCTTTTGGGCGGGAACACTGAAGCTTTCTTT.